This T cell receptor beta chain appears in the sequencing data of a study of identical twins. TCRdb used MiXCR to reprocess the 5' RACE reads, holding one entry per CDR3 protein. The sample includes some 260,000 distinct CDR3 sequences, around 15% of them seen just once. From germline, CDR1 is SGHRS and CDR2 YFSETQ. The CDR3 extends over 16 amino acids. V shed 3 bases and J shed 0 bases, with 12 bases lying between them. The chain recombines TRBV5-1 with TRBJ2-2; D is possibly TRBD1 (5 bases). The origin of this receptor is a woman aged 18-29 years in good health. The sequenced sample consisted of memory (CD45RO+) T cells sorted from blood. The CDR3 DNA reads TGCGCCAGCAGCTGGGGAAGGGGTACGAACACCGGGGAGCTGTTTTTT. As protein: CASSWGRGTNTGELFF.